A single sample is the source of the 14 T cell receptor beta chains below, sequenced in a study of blood T cell repertoires in COVID-19 (TCRdb year 2020). The library was built by means of the immunoSEQ multiplex PCR assay. The immuneACCESS repertoire file appears here via TCRdb, limited to in-frame rearrangements. These files lack a portion of the clones; in checked studies, under half of the deficit traces to unresolved V genes, and the cause of the others is not known. This sample has 110,000 to 150,000 clones in its table, and over 75% of those were observed once. In total, the top ten clones hold 1.8% of the sample. Material: peripheral blood. The receptors were gathered from a man in his 70s with acute or convalescent COVID-19.

The V gene is TRBV18, the J gene TRBJ2-3; 10 positions agree with TRBD1. The CDR3 is 15 amino acids. Germline CDR1 KGHSH, CDR2 LQKENI. V shed 6 bases and J 5 bases; nucleotides not matched to a gene: 8. CDR3 coding DNA: TGTGCCAGCTCCCTGGGACAGGGGAATGTAGATACGCAGTATTTT. Translated, it gives CASSLGQGNVDTQYF.

The gene calls are TRBV3-1 (or the pseudogene TRBV3-2) and TRBJ1-1; D is perhaps TRBD1 (6 bases). This CDR3 has 17 amino acids. Trimming took off 4 bases at V and 1 base at J, with 19 bases between the two ends. The germline CDR1 and CDR2 sequences are LGHDT and YNNKEL (reference sequence). CDR3 sequence (DNA): TGTGCCAGCAGCCCCTATGGTGGACAGCCAGGGAACACTGAAGCTTTCTTT. Protein sequence: CASSPYGGQPGNTEAFF.

This rearrangement joins TRBV6-5 to TRBJ1-2; 7 bases are shared with TRBD1. V shed 6 bases, J shed 7 bases, and the junction held 11 bases outside the gene matches. The germline V gene encodes CDR1 MNHEY and CDR2 SVGAGI. The CDR3 totals 14 residues. CDR3 in DNA: TGTGCCAGCAGCCCCTCGACAGGGACGAGTGGCTACACCTTC. This gives the protein CASSPSTGTSGYTF.

This chain connects TRBV3-1 (or the pseudogene TRBV3-2) to TRBJ2-3; 7 bases map to TRBD1. CDR1 is LGHDT, CDR2 YNNKEL, per germline (reference sequence). The J segment lost 3 bases and the V segment lost 4 bases, leaving 4 bases of the junction unmatched. CDR3 length: 14 residues. The CDR3 DNA sequence: TGTGCCAGCAGCCCGGGGACAGCTACAGATACGCAGTATTTT. Encoded protein: CASSPGTATDTQYF.

The chain employs TRBV28 and TRBJ1-5; 8 positions match TRBD1. Germline assignment: CDR1 MDHEN and CDR2 SYDVKM. This CDR3 is built from 15 residues. V trimming: 3 bases; J trimming: 5 bases; junction bases outside the gene matches: 6. CDR3 nucleotide sequence: TGTGCCAGCAGTTTCATGACAGGGGCACATCAGCCCCAGCATTTT. Protein: CASSFMTGAHQPQHF.

This sequence joins TRBV10-1 and TRBJ2-7; D is uncertain. This CDR3 has 15 amino acids. V was pared by 4 bases and J by 1 base, with 14 bases between. Germline-derived CDR1 and CDR2 are WNHNN and SYGVQD (reference sequence). The CDR3 sequence is CASSGSSTLSYEQYF. CDR3 nucleotide sequence: TGCGCCAGCAGTGGATCCTCTACTTTATCCTACGAGCAGTACTTC.

In its sample, this clone was seen a few times. Additional DNA sequences in this sample encode the identical CDR3. The chain employs TRBV5-1 and TRBJ2-5, with a possible D match to TRBD2 (5 bases). This CDR3 is built from 15 residues. V shed 0 bases and J shed 4 bases, with 13 bases lying between them. Germline assignment: CDR1 SGHRS and CDR2 YFSETQ. This CDR3 reads CASSLGTGRGETQYF. In DNA form, the CDR3 reads TGCGCCAGCAGCTTGGGGACGGGCCGGGGAGAGACCCAGTACTTC.

This chain uses TRBV27 with TRBJ1-2, with a possible D match to TRBD1 (6 bases). Germline lookup yields CDR1 MNHEY and CDR2 SMNVEV (reference sequence). V was trimmed by 6 bases and J by 3 bases, leaving 8 bases between them. This CDR3 region has 12 residues. The DNA for the CDR3 is TGTGCCAGCAGCCCAGGGGACTATGGCTACACCTTC. Translating gives CASSPGDYGYTF.

The rearrangement joins TRBV5-4 to TRBJ2-7; a weak D match, TRBD2 (6 bases). Germline V lookup: CDR1 SGHNT, CDR2 YYREEE (reference sequence). This CDR3 spans 13 amino acids. V gave up 4 bases and J gave up 4 bases, with 12 bases separating them. The CDR3 nucleotides read TGTGCCAGCAGCCCGATGGAGGGGTACGAGCAGTACTTC. Translating it yields CASSPMEGYEQYF. The full variable domain, rest sourced from reference TRBV5-4 and TRBJ2-7, is ETGVTQSPTHLIKTRGQQVTLRCSSQSGHNTVSWYQQALGQGPQFIFQYYREEENGRGNFPPRFSGLQFPNYSSELNVNALELDDSALYLCASSPMEGYEQYFGPGTRLTVT.

The chain has TRBV21-1 and TRBJ1-5; whether TRBD1, the table's D call, matches the DNA was not checked. TRBV21-1 represents a pseudogene. The CDR3 length is 14 residues. CDR3 in DNA: TGTGCCAGCAGCAAAGTGGGCGCATACCAGCCCCAGCATTTT. Protein: CASSKVGAYQPQHF.

The V gene is TRBV19, the J gene TRBJ1-1; possibly TRBD1 for D (5 bases). The germline V gene encodes CDR1 LNHDA and CDR2 SQIVND (reference sequence). V lost 1 base and J lost 4, with 10 bases in between. The length of the CDR3 is 14 residues. The CDR3 DNA follows: TGTGCCAGTAGTATAGGGGGCTCGAGCACTGAAGCTTTCTTT. It translates to CASSIGGSSTEAFF.

The chain uses TRBV5-1 and TRBJ2-3; 8 positions agree with TRBD1. The CDR3 covers 14 residues. CDR1 and CDR2 from the germline V gene are SGHRS and YFSETQ. Unmatched junction bases numbered 4, after V lost 4 bases and J lost 3 bases. The CDR3 DNA reads as TGCGCCAGCAGCAAAGACAGGGGTACAGATACGCAGTATTTT. It translates to CASSKDRGTDTQYF.

The rearrangement joins TRBV28 to TRBJ2-1; TRBD2 aligns across 10 bases. This CDR3 region has 16 residues. Looked up from germline, CDR1 is MDHEN and CDR2 is SYDVKM. V was pared by 1 base and J by 9 bases, with 9 bases of the junction left unmatched. As DNA, the CDR3 is TGTGCCAGCAGTTTATCGTCCGGGACTAGCGTGGTTGAGCAGTTCTTC. Its translation is CASSLSSGTSVVEQFF.

This clone was seen a handful of times. The chain carries TRBV2 and TRBJ1-5, with TRBD1 matching 10 bases. CDR1 SNHLY and CDR2 FYNNEI come from the germline V gene. The J segment lost 5 bases and the V segment lost 6 bases, leaving 7 bases of the junction unmatched. The CDR3 length is 15 residues. The CDR3 coding sequence is TGTGCCAGCAGCGGGGACAGGGGAGAACATCAGCCCCAGCATTTT. Translated: CASSGDRGEHQPQHF.